This T cell receptor beta chain came from a study of blood T cell repertoires in COVID-19. The germline V gene has CDR1 LNHDA and CDR2 SQIVND (reference sequence). V lost 3 bases, J lost 5 bases, and 14 bases lay in between. The CDR3 length is 15 residues. Some clones are missing from TCRdb's copy, which holds only in-frame ones; the method was immunoSEQ multiplex PCR. This repertoire shows under 200,000 clones, 83% found once; its top ten account for about 2%. The chain carries TRBV19 and TRBJ1-5, with D perhaps matching TRBD1 (6 bases). The material sequenced was peripheral blood. The source of this sequence is a woman older than 75 with acute or convalescent COVID-19. For the CDR3, the DNA is TGTGCCAGTAGTATGTTACAGGGTTTCGATCAGCCCCAGCATTTT. Encoded protein: CASSMLQGFDQPQHF.